One T cell receptor beta chain is described in this entry. These data are taken from a study of T-cell memory formation after mild COVID-19. TCRdb ran MiXCR on the 5' RACE reads and lists one entry per CDR3 protein. The profile shows 350,000 to 450,000 distinct CDR3 sequences, about 20% of them singletons. This TCR was sampled from an adult woman who had mild COVID-19 (a few samples of this study predate the infection). Cell type and time point are not known. Material: PBMCs or a T cell subset sorted from them (not recorded which).

The CDR3: CASSYYSSNQPQHF. The CDR3 nucleotides are TGTGCCAGCAGTTACTACAGTAGCAATCAGCCCCAGCATTTT. The rearrangement joins TRBV6-2 or TRBV6-3 to TRBJ1-5, with D hard to call. The germline V and J ends were trimmed by 1 base and 0 bases, with 4 bases remaining between them. There are 14 residues in the CDR3. Germline V gives CDR1 MNHEY, CDR2 SVGEGT.